Listed below are T cell receptor beta chains from one sample, sequenced in a study of OX40 agonist ivuxolimab in advanced cancers. The repertoire was sequenced with immunoSEQ multiplex PCR; TCRdb's copy has only in-frame clones and lacks some. The sample has around 30,000 clones, under 85% seen once; the top ten hold 9.5% to 15%. Specimen: CD4+ or CD8+ T cells sorted from blood, collected in a trial of the OX40 agonist ivuxolimab. These receptors were collected from an adult with an advanced solid tumor such as melanoma, head and neck, liver or kidney cancer. Both conserved end residues are part of each CDR3. The D gene is left open where the match is weak. Clone size is given for some rows only: seen once, a few or many times, or a class if the clone is expanded.

j_call clone_size v_call d_call cdr3_aa cdr3_nt
TRBJ1-5 NA TRBV19 NA CASSILDGNNQPQHF TGTGCCAGTAGTATTCTGGACGGGAACAATCAGCCCCAGCATTTT
TRBJ2-2 NA TRBV5-1 TRBD1 CASRRTGNYEELFF TGCGCCAGCAGGAGGACAGGGAACTATGAGGAGCTGTTTTTT
TRBJ2-5 NA TRBV10-3 TRBD1 CAISESGTKGQGQETQYF TGTGCCATCAGTGAGTCGGGGACGAAGGGACAGGGCCAAGAGACCCAGTACTTC
TRBJ2-5 few TRBV18 NA CASSRSGFQETQYF TGTGCCAGCTCACGCTCGGGGTTCCAAGAGACCCAGTACTTC
TRBJ1-1 few TRBV9 NA CLNWGRAFF TGCCTAAACTGGGGGAGAGCTTTCTTT
TRBJ2-1 NA TRBV7-3 NA CASSRGVPYNEQFF TGTGCCAGCAGCAGGGGGGTCCCCTACAATGAGCAGTTCTTC
TRBJ2-5 NA TRBV19 TRBD1 CASSMGTAQETQYF TGTGCCAGTAGTATGGGGACAGCTCAAGAGACCCAGTACTTC
TRBJ1-6 NA TRBV7-8 NA CASSLASYGGSPLHF TGTGCCAGCAGCTTAGCGTCTTATGGGGGTTCACCCCTCCACTTT
TRBJ2-1 NA TRBV20-1 NA CSARDLYEQFF TGCAGTGCTAGGGACCTATATGAGCAGTTCTTC
TRBJ1-2 medium-sized TRBV6-6 NA CASSSTQNGYTF TGTGCCAGCAGTAGTACACAGAATGGCTACACCTTC
TRBJ1-6 few TRBV11-2 NA CASSLDGGYNSPLHF TGTGCCAGCAGCTTAGATGGGGGCTATAATTCACCCCTCCACTTT
TRBJ2-2 NA TRBV19 NA CASSIDLRAGELFF TGTGCCAGTAGTATAGATCTCAGGGCCGGGGAGCTGTTTTTT
TRBJ1-6 NA TRBV18 NA CASSLDLPSSYNSPLHF TGTGCCAGCTCACTGGACCTACCGAGCTCCTATAATTCACCCCTCCACTTT
TRBJ1-1 NA TRBV7-2 NA CASTRAKIMNTEAFF TGTGCCAGCACCAGAGCCAAGATAATGAACACTGAAGCTTTCTTT
TRBJ1-6 few TRBV18 NA CASSQTERNSPLHF TGTGCCAGCTCACAGACCGAGAGGAATTCACCCCTCCACTTT
TRBJ2-3 NA TRBV5-1 TRBD1 CASSAPGQGRDTQYF TGCGCCAGCAGCGCCCCGGGACAGGGGCGAGATACGCAGTATTTT
TRBJ1-5 few TRBV7-4 NA CASSLRKQPQHF TGTGCCAGCAGCTTGCGGAAACAGCCCCAGCATTTT
TRBJ2-1 NA TRBV27 TRBD1 CASSARGQSYNEQFF TGTGCCAGCAGTGCCAGGGGGCAGTCCTACAATGAGCAGTTCTTC
TRBJ1-3 NA TRBV5-1 TRBD1 CASSPGGSGNTIYF TGCGCCAGCAGCCCAGGGGGCTCTGGAAACACCATATATTTT
TRBJ1-2 NA TRBV2 NA CASSVSNYGYTF TGTGCCAGCAGCGTCAGCAACTATGGCTACACCTTC
TRBJ1-2 NA TRBV19 NA CASSSGLPTLYGYTF TGTGCCAGTAGTTCCGGGCTACCCACCCTATACGGCTACACCTTC
TRBJ2-2 NA TRBV9 NA CASSVWDTGELFF TGTGCCAGCAGCGTCTGGGATACCGGGGAGCTGTTTTTT
TRBJ2-2 NA TRBV5-4 NA CASSQPDGELFF TGTGCCAGCAGCCAGCCAGACGGGGAGCTGTTTTTT
TRBJ1-6 many TRBV10-3 NA CAIQRSGNSPLHF TGTGCCATCCAAAGGTCGGGTAATTCACCCCTCCACTTT
TRBJ2-2 NA TRBV27 NA CASRRQPSNTGELFF TGTGCCAGCAGAAGACAGCCATCGAACACCGGGGAGCTGTTTTTT
TRBJ1-2 few TRBV7-2 TRBD1 CASSLWGTGSNYGYTF TGTGCCAGCAGCTTATGGGGGACAGGGTCTAACTATGGCTACACCTTC
TRBJ2-5 NA TRBV5-1 TRBD1 CASSWDITGGTETQYF TGCGCCAGCAGCTGGGACATAACAGGGGGGACGGAGACCCAGTACTTC
TRBJ2-7 NA TRBV5-4 TRBD1 CASSWDSGPEQYF TGTGCCAGCAGCTGGGACAGTGGACCCGAGCAGTACTTC
TRBJ1-1 NA TRBV10-3 NA CAISRPQGPNTEAFF TGTGCCATCAGTAGACCGCAGGGGCCGAACACTGAAGCTTTCTTT
TRBJ2-7 NA TRBV6-1 NA CASSEANRVNEQYF TGTGCCAGCAGTGAGGCTAACAGGGTCAACGAGCAGTACTTC
TRBJ2-4 NA TRBV30 NA CAWSFSLAKNIQYF TGTGCCTGGAGTTTCTCCCTAGCCAAAAACATTCAGTACTTC
TRBJ1-1 once TRBV9 NA CASSVSPHTEAFF TGTGCCAGCAGCGTGAGTCCTCACACTGAAGCTTTCTTT
TRBJ1-4 NA TRBV7-8 NA CASIRGVKEKLFF TGTGCCAGCATACGAGGTGTGAAAGAAAAACTGTTTTTT
TRBJ2-2 NA TRBV4-1 TRBD1 CASRPQGIANTGELFF TGCGCCAGCAGACCACAGGGGATCGCGAACACCGGGGAGCTGTTTTTT
TRBJ1-6 NA TRBV2 TRBD1 CASSVQGASSYNSPLHF TGTGCCAGCAGCGTACAGGGGGCGAGCTCCTATAATTCACCCCTCCACTTT
TRBJ1-5 NA TRBV29-1 NA CSVSYRDDQPQHF TGCAGCGTTAGCTACCGGGACGATCAGCCCCAGCATTTT
TRBJ1-5 NA TRBV19 NA CASSILAASNQPQHF TGTGCCAGTAGTATATTGGCAGCTAGCAATCAGCCCCAGCATTTT
TRBJ2-5 NA TRBV9 TRBD2 CASSPVGGETQYF TGTGCCAGCAGCCCAGTGGGGGGGGAGACCCAGTACTTC
TRBJ1-2 NA TRBV7-9 NA CASSLDGTPYGYTF TGTGCCAGCAGCTTAGATGGGACACCCTATGGCTACACCTTC
TRBJ2-7 NA TRBV11-3 TRBD2 CASSTGERGTYEQYF TGTGCCAGCAGTACGGGAGAGCGGGGAACCTACGAGCAGTACTTC
TRBJ1-1 NA TRBV6-5 NA CASSYGVFTEAFF TGTGCCAGCAGTTACGGAGTGTTCACTGAAGCTTTCTTT
TRBJ1-5 NA TRBV21-1 NA CASSTALWGNQPQHF TGTGCCAGCAGCACCGCGCTATGGGGGAATCAGCCCCAGCATTTT
TRBJ1-1 NA TRBV7-9 NA CASSLSLGTEAFF TGTGCCAGCAGTCTTAGTCTAGGGACTGAAGCTTTCTTT
TRBJ1-1 NA TRBV7-9 NA CASRVDGNTEAFF TGTGCCAGCAGGGTAGATGGGAACACTGAAGCTTTCTTT
TRBJ2-3 NA TRBV4-2 NA CASSQAERTTDTQYF TGTGCCAGCAGCCAAGCGGAACGGACCACAGATACGCAGTATTTT
TRBJ1-6 NA TRBV14 NA CASSQGRQAASPLHF TGTGCCAGCAGCCAAGGACGACAGGCGGCTTCACCCCTCCACTTT
TRBJ1-5 NA TRBV2 NA CASSALLGQPQHF TGTGCCAGCAGCGCCTTATTAGGACAGCCCCAGCATTTT
TRBJ1-2 few TRBV19 TRBD1 CASNAGTGLGYTF TGTGCCAGTAATGCCGGGACAGGGCTCGGCTACACCTTC
TRBJ2-3 NA TRBV7-2 TRBD2 CASSLMLAGGSDTQYF TGTGCCAGCAGCTTAATGTTAGCGGGGGGATCAGATACGCAGTATTTT
TRBJ2-3 NA TRBV30 TRBD2 CAWSGGTRQYF TGTGCCTGGAGTGGAGGGACTAGGCAGTATTTT
TRBJ1-2 NA TRBV7-2 NA CASSLKRGGNGYTF TGTGCCAGCAGCTTAAAACGCGGAGGTAACGGCTACACCTTC
TRBJ2-2 NA TRBV4-1 NA CASSPWGKDTGELFF TGCGCCAGCAGCCCGTGGGGGAAGGACACCGGGGAGCTGTTTTTT
TRBJ2-1 NA TRBV21-1 NA CAPRTRGNEQFF TGTGCCCCCCGGACCCGGGGGAATGAGCAGTTCTTC
TRBJ1-1 NA TRBV5-1 TRBD1 CASSMNMGQKNTEAFF TGCGCCAGCAGCATGAATATGGGACAGAAGAACACTGAAGCTTTCTTT
TRBJ2-3 NA TRBV7-9 NA CASSSSTDTQYF TGTGCCAGCAGCTCCTCCACAGATACGCAGTATTTT